This is a list of T cell receptor beta chains from one sample in a study of blood T cell repertoires in COVID-19. Assay: immunoSEQ multiplex PCR; the TCRdb copy retains only in-frame clones and omits some. The sample comprises roughly 250,000 clones, about 86% of which are singletons, and more than 15% rests with the top ten. The sequenced material came from peripheral blood. The receptors were gathered from a person between 65 and 80 years old with COVID-19, enrolled during active disease. The CDR3 runs from the conserved cysteine through the conserved F or W. D genes are given only for firm matches. Expanded clones get a size class; other rows say once, few or many, or leave the size out.

d_call | clone_size | j_call | v_call | cdr3_aa | cdr3_nt
TRBD2 | - | TRBJ2-3 | TRBV6-5 | CASSWGGGRSDTQYF | TGTGCCAGCAGTTGGGGAGGCGGGAGGTCAGATACGCAGTATTTT
- | - | TRBJ1-3 | TRBV14 | CASSQRVLSSGNTIYF | TGTGCCAGCAGCCAAAGAGTATTGAGCTCTGGAAACACCATATATTTT
- | - | TRBJ2-1 | TRBV24-1 | CATSTGPSYNEQFF | TGTGCCACTTCGACAGGACCCTCCTACAATGAGCAGTTCTTC
- | - | TRBJ1-6 | TRBV27 | CASRSGGSRSYNSPLHF | TGTGCCAGCAGATCTGGAGGGTCCCGTTCCTATAATTCACCCCTCCACTTT
- | - | TRBJ1-2 | TRBV29-1 | CSVAGNGYTF | TGCAGCGTTGCAGGGAATGGCTACACCTTC
- | once | TRBJ1-2 | TRBV19 | CASSIDRYGYTF | TGTGCCAGTAGTATTGACAGATATGGCTACACCTTC
- | - | TRBJ2-5 | TRBV2 | CASMRRRWDQETQYF | TGTGCCAGCATGAGACGGAGATGGGACCAAGAGACCCAGTACTTC
TRBD2 | - | TRBJ2-1 | TRBV19 | CASSAGLAVDEQFF | TGTGCCAGTAGTGCGGGACTAGCGGTCGATGAGCAGTTCTTC
TRBD2 | few | TRBJ2-1 | TRBV4-3 | CASSQESGLGYNEQFF | TGCGCCAGCAGCCAAGAAAGCGGACTAGGTTACAATGAGCAGTTCTTC
TRBD1 | - | TRBJ1-1 | TRBV7-2 | CASSLGTGSRAFF | TGTGCCAGCAGCTTAGGGACAGGGTCCAGAGCTTTCTTT
- | - | TRBJ2-3 | TRBV2 | CASKRVDTQYF | TGTGCCAGCAAACGGGTGGATACGCAGTATTTT
TRBD1 | few | TRBJ2-7 | TRBV27 | CASSLRPGTGDYEQYF | TGTGCCAGCAGTTTACGCCCCGGGACAGGGGACTACGAGCAGTACTTC
TRBD2 | - | TRBJ2-2 | TRBV5-1 | CASSTSGANTGELFF | TGCGCCAGCAGCACTAGCGGGGCGAACACCGGGGAGCTGTTTTTT
- | few | TRBJ2-7 | TRBV7-2 | CASSFTRSNHEQYF | TGTGCCAGCAGCTTCACTCGGTCGAACCACGAGCAGTACTTC
TRBD1 | - | TRBJ1-6 | TRBV19 | CASSRRDRQGGSPLHF | TGTGCCAGTAGTAGAAGGGATCGACAGGGAGGCTCACCCCTCCACTTT
- | - | TRBJ2-5 | TRBV7-2 | CASSFRGSKETQYF | TGTGCCAGCAGCTTTAGGGGAAGCAAAGAGACCCAGTACTTC
TRBD1 | - | TRBJ2-1 | TRBV9 | CASSATTGGNNEQFF | TGTGCCAGCAGCGCCACGACAGGGGGGAACAATGAGCAGTTCTTC
TRBD1 | - | TRBJ1-5 | TRBV5-5 | CASSPVTGGRINQPQHF | TGTGCCAGCAGCCCCGTGACAGGGGGTAGGATTAATCAGCCCCAGCATTTT
TRBD1 | - | TRBJ1-2 | TRBV28 | CASSTGGRVYGYTF | TGTGCCAGCAGCACAGGGGGCAGGGTCTATGGCTACACCTTC
- | - | TRBJ1-4 | TRBV9 | CASSVATGPGEKLFF | TGTGCCAGCAGCGTAGCAACAGGACCGGGTGAAAAACTGTTTTTT
- | - | TRBJ2-7 | TRBV29-1 | CSANGATGPLYEQYF | TGCAGCGCTAACGGGGCTACAGGGCCTCTCTACGAGCAGTACTTC
- | - | TRBJ2-4 | TRBV18 | CASSPARTGTLAKNIQYF | TGTGCCAGCTCACCAGCACGAACAGGGACCCTAGCCAAAAACATTCAGTACTTC